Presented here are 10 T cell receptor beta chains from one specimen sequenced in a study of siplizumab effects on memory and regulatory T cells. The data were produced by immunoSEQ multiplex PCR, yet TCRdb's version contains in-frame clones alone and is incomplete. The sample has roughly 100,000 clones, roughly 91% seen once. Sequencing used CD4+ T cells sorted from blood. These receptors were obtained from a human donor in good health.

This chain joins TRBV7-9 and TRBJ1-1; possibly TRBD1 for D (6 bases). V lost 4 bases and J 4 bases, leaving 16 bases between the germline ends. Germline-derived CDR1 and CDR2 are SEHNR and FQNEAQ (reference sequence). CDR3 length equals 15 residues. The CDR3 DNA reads TGTGCCAGCAGCTGGGGGGCAGGTGGTTCCACTGAAGCTTTCTTT. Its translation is CASSWGAGGSTEAFF.

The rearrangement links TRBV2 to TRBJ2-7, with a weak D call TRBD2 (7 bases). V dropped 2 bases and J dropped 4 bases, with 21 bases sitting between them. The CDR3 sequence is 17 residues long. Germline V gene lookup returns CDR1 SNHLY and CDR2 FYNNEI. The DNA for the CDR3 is TGTGCCAGCAGTGAACCGGTGAGGGGGGCTAGCGGTTACGAGCAGTACTTC. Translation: CASSEPVRGASGYEQYF.

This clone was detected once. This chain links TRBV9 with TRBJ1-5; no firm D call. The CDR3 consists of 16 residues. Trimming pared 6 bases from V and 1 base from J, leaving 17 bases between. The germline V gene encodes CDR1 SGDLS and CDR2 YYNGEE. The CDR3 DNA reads TGTGCCAGCAAAAGACGAAGGCCTGCGAGCAATCAGCCCCAGCATTTT. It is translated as CASKRRRPASNQPQHF. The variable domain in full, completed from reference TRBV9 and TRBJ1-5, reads DSGVTQTPKHLITATGQRVTLRCSPRSGDLSVYWYQQSLDQGLQFLIQYYNGEERAKGNILERFSAQQFPDLHSELNLSSLELGDSALYFCASKRRRPASNQPQHFGDGTRLSIL.

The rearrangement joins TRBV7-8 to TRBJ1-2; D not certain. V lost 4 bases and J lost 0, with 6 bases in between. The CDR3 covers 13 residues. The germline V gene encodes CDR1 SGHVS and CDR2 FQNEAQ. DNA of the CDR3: TGTGCCAGCAGCTCAGAAACTAACTATGGCTACACCTTC. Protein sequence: CASSSETNYGYTF. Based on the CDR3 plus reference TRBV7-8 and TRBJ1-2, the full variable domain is GAGVSQSPRYKVAKRGQDVALRCDPISGHVSLFWYQQALGQGPEFLTYFQNEAQLDKSGLPSDRFFAERPEGSVSTLKIQRTQQEDSAVYLCASSSETNYGYTFGSGTRLTVV.

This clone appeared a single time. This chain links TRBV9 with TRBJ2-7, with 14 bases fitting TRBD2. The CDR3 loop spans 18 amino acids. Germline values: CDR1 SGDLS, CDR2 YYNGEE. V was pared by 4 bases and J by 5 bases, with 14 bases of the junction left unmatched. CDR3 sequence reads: CASSPSPRTSGGTDEQYF. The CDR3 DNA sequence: TGTGCCAGCAGCCCATCCCCACGGACTAGCGGGGGGACCGACGAGCAGTACTTC. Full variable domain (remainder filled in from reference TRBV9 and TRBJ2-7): DSGVTQTPKHLITATGQRVTLRCSPRSGDLSVYWYQQSLDQGLQFLIQYYNGEERAKGNILERFSAQQFPDLHSELNLSSLELGDSALYFCASSPSPRTSGGTDEQYFGPGTRLTVT.

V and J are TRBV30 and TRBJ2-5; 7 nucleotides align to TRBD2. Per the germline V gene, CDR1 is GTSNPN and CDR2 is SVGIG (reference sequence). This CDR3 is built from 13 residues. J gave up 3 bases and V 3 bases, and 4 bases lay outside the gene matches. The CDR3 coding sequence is TGTGCCTGGAGCGGCGGACTAGAAGAGACCCAGTACTTC. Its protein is CAWSGGLEETQYF.

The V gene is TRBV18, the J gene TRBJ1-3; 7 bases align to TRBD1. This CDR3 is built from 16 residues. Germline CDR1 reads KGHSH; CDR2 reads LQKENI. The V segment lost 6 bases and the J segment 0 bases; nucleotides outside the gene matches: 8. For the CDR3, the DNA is TGTGCCAGCTCGTGGGACAGTATTTACTCTGGAAACACCATATATTTT. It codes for CASSWDSIYSGNTIYF. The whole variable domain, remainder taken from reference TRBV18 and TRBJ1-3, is NAGVMQNPRHLVRRRGQEARLRCSPMKGHSHVYWYRQLPEEGLKFMVYLQKENIIDESGMPKERFSAEFPKEGPSILRIQQVVRGDSAAYFCASSWDSIYSGNTIYFGEGSWLTVV.

The CDR3 is CASSLDRNTEAFF. The CDR3 DNA reads TGTGCCAGCTCATTAGACCGGAACACTGAAGCTTTCTTT. This chain joins TRBV18 and TRBJ1-1, with D unresolved. This CDR3 has 13 residues. V was pared by 5 bases and J by 1 base, with 8 bases between. CDR1 KGHSH and CDR2 LQKENI come from the germline V gene.

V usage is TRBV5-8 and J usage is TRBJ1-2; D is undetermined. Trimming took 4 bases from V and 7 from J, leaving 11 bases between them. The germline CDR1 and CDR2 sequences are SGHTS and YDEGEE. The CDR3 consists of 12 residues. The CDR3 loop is CASSATSIGYTF. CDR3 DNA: TGTGCCAGCAGCGCAACTTCTATTGGCTACACCTTC. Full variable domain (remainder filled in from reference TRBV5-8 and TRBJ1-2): EAGVTQSPTHLIKTRGQQATLRCSPISGHTSVYWYQQALGLGLQFLLWYDEGEERNRGNFPPRFSGRQFPNYSSELNVNALELEDSALYLCASSATSIGYTFGSGTRLTVV.

The CDR3 is CASSLGTSGSLRDTQYF. The DNA for the CDR3 is TGTGCCAGCAGCTTAGGAACTAGCGGGAGTTTGAGAGATACGCAGTATTTT. The chain joins TRBV7-8 to TRBJ2-3, with 11 bases aligning to TRBD2. CDR3 length: 17 residues. CDR1 is SGHVS, CDR2 FQNEAQ, per germline. J lost 5 bases, V lost 1 base, and 8 bases had no gene match.